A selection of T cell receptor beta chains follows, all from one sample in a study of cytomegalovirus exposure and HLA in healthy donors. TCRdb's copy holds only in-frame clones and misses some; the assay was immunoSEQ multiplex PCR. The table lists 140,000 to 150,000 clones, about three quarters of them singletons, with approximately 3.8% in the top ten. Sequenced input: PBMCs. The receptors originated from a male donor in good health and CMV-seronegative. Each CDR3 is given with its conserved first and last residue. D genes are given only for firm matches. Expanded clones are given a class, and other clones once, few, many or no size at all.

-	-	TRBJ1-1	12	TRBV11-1	TGTGCCAGCAGGGGACATTTGACTGAAGCTTTCTTT	CASRGHLTEAFF
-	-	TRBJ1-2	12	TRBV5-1	TGCGCCAGCAGTGGGGGGTCGGATGGCTACACCTTC	CASSGGSDGYTF
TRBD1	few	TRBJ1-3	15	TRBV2	TGTGCCAGCAGTCCAGACAGGGACTCTGGAAACACCATATATTTT	CASSPDRDSGNTIYF
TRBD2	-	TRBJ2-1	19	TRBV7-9	TGTGCCAGCAGCCCTTCCATTAGGACTAGCGGGAACACCTACAATGAGCAGTTCTTC	CASSPSIRTSGNTYNEQFF
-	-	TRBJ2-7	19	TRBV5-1	TGCGCCAGCAGCTTGGCCCTCCCTACTCTAAGGACACGGCACTACGAGCAGTACTTC	CASSLALPTLRTRHYEQYF
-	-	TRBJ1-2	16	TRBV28	TGTGCCAGCAGTACCTATAGGGGGAGAGCTAACTATGGCTACACCTTC	CASSTYRGRANYGYTF
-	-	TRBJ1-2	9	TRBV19	TGTGCCGGACACTATGGCTACGCCTTC	CAGHYGYAF
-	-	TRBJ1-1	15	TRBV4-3	TGCGCCAGCAGCCAAGTTGACAAACGAAGCACTGAAGCTTTCTTT	CASSQVDKRSTEAFF
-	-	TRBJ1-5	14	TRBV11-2	TGTGCCAGCAGCTTAGAACGGTTCAATCAGCCCCAGCATTTT	CASSLERFNQPQHF
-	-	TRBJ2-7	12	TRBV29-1	TGCAGCGGGGCCGATGGTTCCTACGAGCAGTACTTC	CSGADGSYEQYF
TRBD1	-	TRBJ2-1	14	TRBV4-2	TGTGCCAGCAGCCACGACCGGGACAGCAATGAGCAGTTCTTC	CASSHDRDSNEQFF
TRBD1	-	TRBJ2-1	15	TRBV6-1	TGTGCCAGCAATAGACAGGGGGCAAACTACAATGAGCAGTTCTTC	CASNRQGANYNEQFF
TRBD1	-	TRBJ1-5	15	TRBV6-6	TGTGCCAGCAGTTACCCCGGGACAGGATATCAGCCCCAGCATTTT	CASSYPGTGYQPQHF
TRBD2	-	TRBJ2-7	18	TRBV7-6	TGTGCCAGCAGCTTAATTTACGGGACTAGCGGGAGGGTTTACGAGCAGTACTTC	CASSLIYGTSGRVYEQYF
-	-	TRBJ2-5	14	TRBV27	TGTGCCAGCAGTGCGCGGCCGGGACTCCGGGCCCAGTACTTC	CASSARPGLRAQYF
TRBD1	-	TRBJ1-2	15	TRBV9	TGTGCCAGCAGCAGAGGACAGGGTCTAGGCTATGGCTACACCTTC	CASSRGQGLGYGYTF
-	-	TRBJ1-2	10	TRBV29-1	TGCAGCTCCCAAGAGGTTGGCTACACCTTC	CSSQEVGYTF
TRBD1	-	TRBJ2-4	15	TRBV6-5	TGTGCCAGCAGTCCCCCGGGGACAGGGAGAAACATTCAGTACTTC	CASSPPGTGRNIQYF
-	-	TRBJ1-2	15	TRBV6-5	TGTGCCAGCAGTCCGACAGGTTCAGGGAACTATGGCTACACCTTC	CASSPTGSGNYGYTF
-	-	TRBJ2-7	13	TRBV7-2	TGTGCCAGCAGTAACAGGCCAAGGGACGAGCAGTACTTC	CASSNRPRDEQYF
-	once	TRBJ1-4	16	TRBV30	TGTGCCTGGAGTCAAACCCCCAGACTAACTAATGAAAAACTGTTTTTT	CAWSQTPRLTNEKLFF
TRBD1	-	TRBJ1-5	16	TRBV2	TGTGCCAGCAGGGGGACAGGAGGCTATAGCAATCAGCCCCAGCATTTT	CASRGTGGYSNQPQHF
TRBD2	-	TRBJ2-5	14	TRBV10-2	TGCGCCAGCTCGGGACTAGCCGACCAAGAGACCCAGTACTTC	CASSGLADQETQYF
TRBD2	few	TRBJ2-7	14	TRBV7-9	TGTGCCAGCAGCCCGAGCGGGGGAGCGGGTGAGCAGTACTTC	CASSPSGGAGEQYF
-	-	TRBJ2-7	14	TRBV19	TGTGCCAGTAGTATAGATTGGACAAGCTACGAGCAGTACTTC	CASSIDWTSYEQYF
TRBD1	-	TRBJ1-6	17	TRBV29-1	TGCAGCGTTGAACGGGACAGGGGATTACCCTATCGATCACCCCTCCACTTT	CSVERDRGLPYRSPLHF
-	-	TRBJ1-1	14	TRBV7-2	TGTGCCAGCAGCTCACAGACAGCGAACACTGAAGCTTTCTTT	CASSSQTANTEAFF
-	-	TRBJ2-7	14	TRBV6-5	TGTGCCAGCACCCCACCGTCGGGGGGCGACGAGCAGTACTTC	CASTPPSGGDEQYF
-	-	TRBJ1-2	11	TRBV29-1	TGCAGCGTTTTCGGGCGGGATGGCTACACCTTC	CSVFGRDGYTF
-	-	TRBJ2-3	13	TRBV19	TGTGCCAGTAGTATCCTCTTCACAGATACGCAGTATTTT	CASSILFTDTQYF
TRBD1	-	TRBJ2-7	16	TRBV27	TGTGCCAGCGGCCTTTTCCGGACAGGGAGTGGGCACGAGCAGTACTTC	CASGLFRTGSGHEQYF
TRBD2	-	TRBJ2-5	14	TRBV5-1	TGCGCCAGCAGCTTGGTGGGGGGGTTGGAGACCCAGTACTTC	CASSLVGGLETQYF
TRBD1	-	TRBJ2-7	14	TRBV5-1	TGCGCCAGCAGCTGGAACAGGGGATCAAACGAGCAGTACTTC	CASSWNRGSNEQYF
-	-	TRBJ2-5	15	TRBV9	TGTGCCAGCAGCGTAGCCCCGACAGGAGAAGAGACCCAGTACTTC	CASSVAPTGEETQYF
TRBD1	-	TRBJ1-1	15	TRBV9	TGTGCCAGCAGCAGACGACAGGGGGCGGACACTGAAGCTTTCTTT	CASSRRQGADTEAFF
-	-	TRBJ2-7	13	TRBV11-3	TGTGCCAGCAGCTTGGGGGGGCGAGGTGAGCAGTACTTC	CASSLGGRGEQYF
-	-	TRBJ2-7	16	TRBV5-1	TGCGCCAGCAGCCGAGGGCCCCTCTCGACCTCCTACGAGCAGTACTTC	CASSRGPLSTSYEQYF
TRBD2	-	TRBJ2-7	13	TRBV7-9	TGTGCCAGCAGCGCTATAGCGGGAGGCGAGCAGTACTTC	CASSAIAGGEQYF
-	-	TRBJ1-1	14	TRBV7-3	TGTGCCAGCAGCTTATCAGACACCTACACTGAAGCTTTCTTT	CASSLSDTYTEAFF
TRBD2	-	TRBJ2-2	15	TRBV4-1	TGCGCCAGCAGCCATACTAGCGGGGGGCCCGGGGAGCTGTTTTTT	CASSHTSGGPGELFF
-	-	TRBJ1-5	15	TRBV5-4	TGTGCCAGCAGCTTTGGGGCAGGAGGCAATCAGCCCCAGCATTTT	CASSFGAGGNQPQHF
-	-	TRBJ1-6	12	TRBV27	TGTGCCAGCAGTTTGGAGAATTCACCCCTCCACTTT	CASSLENSPLHF
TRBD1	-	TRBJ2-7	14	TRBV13	TGTGCCAGCAGCTTGGACAGGGAACGATTCGAGCAGTACTTC	CASSLDRERFEQYF
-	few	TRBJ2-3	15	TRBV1	TGCACCAGCAGCCCAGCAGCGGGCCGCACAGATACGCAGTATTTT	CTSSPAAGRTDTQYF
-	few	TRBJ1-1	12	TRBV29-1	TGCAGCGGGTACGCTTTGAGCACTGAAGCTTTCTTT	CSGYALSTEAFF
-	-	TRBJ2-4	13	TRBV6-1	TGTGCCAGCAGTGAATCGCAGGCAGGCATTCAGTACTTC	CASSESQAGIQYF
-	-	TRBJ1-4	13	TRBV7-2	TGTGCCAGCAGCCGGGCCCCGGGGGGAAAACTGTTTTTT	CASSRAPGGKLFF
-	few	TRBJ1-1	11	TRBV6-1	TGTGCCTCTTATATGAACACTGAAGCTTTCTTT	CASYMNTEAFF
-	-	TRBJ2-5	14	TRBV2	TGTGCCAGCAACCCAGCGTGGGGCAGGGAGACCCAGTACTTC	CASNPAWGRETQYF
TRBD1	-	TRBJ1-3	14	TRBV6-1	TGTGCCAGCACTTCAGGGGGCTCTGGAAACACCATATATTTT	CASTSGGSGNTIYF
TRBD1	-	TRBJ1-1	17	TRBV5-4	TGTGCCAGCAGCTCGGGACAGGCGGGCAGGGGACAAACTGAAGCTTTCTTT	CASSSGQAGRGQTEAFF
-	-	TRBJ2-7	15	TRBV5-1	TGCGCCAGCAGCTTGTCCCCGGGTATAACCTACGAGCAGTACTTC	CASSLSPGITYEQYF
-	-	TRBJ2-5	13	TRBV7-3	TGTGCCAGCAGCTCGCAAGGGGAAGAGACCCAGTACTTC	CASSSQGEETQYF
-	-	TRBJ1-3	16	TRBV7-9	TGTGCCAGCAGCTTAGAAGTGGGGGGGACTGGAAACACCATATATTTT	CASSLEVGGTGNTIYF
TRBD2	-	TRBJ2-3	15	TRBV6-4	TGTGCCAGCAGTGACTCGCGGGGGGGGACCGATACGCAGTATTTT	CASSDSRGGTDTQYF
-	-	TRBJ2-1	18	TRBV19	TGTGCCAGTAGTATGATCCAGCTAGCGCCCAGCTCCTACAATGAGCAGTTCTTC	CASSMIQLAPSSYNEQFF
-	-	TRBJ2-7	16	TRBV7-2	TGTGCCAGCAGCCGTCGGGACACCCAGAGCTCCTACGAGCAGTACTTC	CASSRRDTQSSYEQYF